This is a list of T cell receptor beta chains from one sample in a study of shared clonotypes between healthy human individuals. This table comes from immunoSEQ multiplex PCR, and its TCRdb copy is limited to in-frame clones, with some not included. The table shows some 1.5 million clones, with approximately 97% occurring only once. The specimen was naive CD4+ T cells sorted from blood. The receptors were gathered from a man under 40 in good health. The CDR3 runs from the conserved cysteine through the conserved F or W. D genes are given only for firm matches. The listing skips clone size in some rows; elsewhere it reads once, few, many or a size class.

D gene: TRBD2; clone size: -; J gene: TRBJ2-3; V gene: TRBV9; CDR3 DNA: TGTGCCAGCAGCGCCGGACTAGCGGGGTACACAGATACGCAGTATTTT; CDR3 protein: CASSAGLAGYTDTQYF
D gene: TRBD1; clone size: -; J gene: TRBJ2-7; V gene: TRBV6-1; CDR3 DNA: TGTGCCAGCAGTGAGGGACAGGTATACGAGCAGTACTTC; CDR3 protein: CASSEGQVYEQYF
D gene: -; clone size: -; J gene: TRBJ2-7; V gene: TRBV7-3; CDR3 DNA: TGTGCCAGCAGCTTAATAGCAGGGTCCACTTCCGAGCAGTACTTC; CDR3 protein: CASSLIAGSTSEQYF
D gene: -; clone size: -; J gene: TRBJ1-2; V gene: TRBV5-8; CDR3 DNA: TGTGCCAGCAGCTTGACCGGCTTTTATAGCGGCTACACCTTC; CDR3 protein: CASSLTGFYSGYTF
D gene: TRBD1; clone size: -; J gene: TRBJ2-3; V gene: TRBV6-5; CDR3 DNA: TGTGCCAGTCGGACAGGGCGGGCACGGACAGATACGCAGTATTTT; CDR3 protein: CASRTGRARTDTQYF
D gene: -; clone size: -; J gene: TRBJ2-3; V gene: TRBV6-1; CDR3 DNA: TGTGCCAGCAGTGAAGCGCTCGCGCAAAGCACAGATACGCAGTATTTT; CDR3 protein: CASSEALAQSTDTQYF
D gene: TRBD2; clone size: -; J gene: TRBJ2-2; V gene: TRBV27; CDR3 DNA: TGTGCCAGCAGCTCCAGATACCGGCCTAATATAGCGGGAGAGCTCACCGGGGAGCTGTTTTTT; CDR3 protein: CASSSRYRPNIAGELTGELFF
D gene: -; clone size: -; J gene: TRBJ2-3; V gene: TRBV29-1; CDR3 DNA: TGCAGCGTTGAATCTGGCACAGATACGCAGTATTTT; CDR3 protein: CSVESGTDTQYF
D gene: -; clone size: -; J gene: TRBJ2-2; V gene: TRBV5-1; CDR3 DNA: TGCGCCAGCAGCGCCGAGGCCGGGGAGCTGTTTTTT; CDR3 protein: CASSAEAGELFF
D gene: -; clone size: -; J gene: TRBJ1-2; V gene: TRBV6-5; CDR3 DNA: TGTGCCAGCAGTTACGTTGCCCAGGTATTTGAAGGCTACACCTTC; CDR3 protein: CASSYVAQVFEGYTF
D gene: -; clone size: -; J gene: TRBJ2-1; V gene: TRBV7-3; CDR3 DNA: TGTGCCAGCAGCCCAGGGACTGGACTTTACAATGAGCAGTTCTTC; CDR3 protein: CASSPGTGLYNEQFF
D gene: TRBD1; clone size: -; J gene: TRBJ1-1; V gene: TRBV19; CDR3 DNA: TGTGCCAGTAGTATAGCCGGGACAGTGAACACTGAAGCTTTCTTT; CDR3 protein: CASSIAGTVNTEAFF
D gene: -; clone size: -; J gene: TRBJ1-4; V gene: TRBV18; CDR3 DNA: TGTGCCAGCTCACCGAGGAAGCCAGTCAATAATGAAAAACTGTTTTTT; CDR3 protein: CASSPRKPVNNEKLFF
D gene: -; clone size: -; J gene: TRBJ2-5; V gene: TRBV11-3; CDR3 DNA: TGTGCCAGCAGCTTAATTCGTCTGGGGGAGACCCAGTACTTC; CDR3 protein: CASSLIRLGETQYF
D gene: TRBD1; clone size: -; J gene: TRBJ2-2; V gene: TRBV6-4; CDR3 DNA: TGTGCCAGCAGTGACACAGGGGGTCCCGGGGAGCTGTTTTTT; CDR3 protein: CASSDTGGPGELFF
D gene: -; clone size: -; J gene: TRBJ2-1; V gene: TRBV5-6; CDR3 DNA: TGTGCCAGCAGCTTGGCGGCGGGAACCTCCTACAATGAGCAGTTCTTC; CDR3 protein: CASSLAAGTSYNEQFF
D gene: TRBD1; clone size: -; J gene: TRBJ2-1; V gene: TRBV6-5; CDR3 DNA: TGTGCCAGCAGTTACTCCCGGACAGGATATTACAATGAGCAGTTCTTC; CDR3 protein: CASSYSRTGYYNEQFF
D gene: TRBD2; clone size: -; J gene: TRBJ2-7; V gene: TRBV7-8; CDR3 DNA: TGTGCCAGCAGCACAGGACTAGCGGGAGTAAAAGAGCAGTACTTC; CDR3 protein: CASSTGLAGVKEQYF
D gene: -; clone size: -; J gene: TRBJ1-3; V gene: TRBV18; CDR3 DNA: TGTGCCAGCTCACACCGAGATTATGGAAACACCATATATTTT; CDR3 protein: CASSHRDYGNTIYF
D gene: TRBD1; clone size: -; J gene: TRBJ2-7; V gene: TRBV27; CDR3 DNA: TGTGCCAGCAGTTTATACAGGGGTATTGACGAGCAGTACTTC; CDR3 protein: CASSLYRGIDEQYF
D gene: TRBD2; clone size: -; J gene: TRBJ2-7; V gene: TRBV4-1; CDR3 DNA: TGCGCCAGCAGCCTACCTATCGGGACTAGCGGGTTACGAGCCTACGAGCAGTACTTC; CDR3 protein: CASSLPIGTSGLRAYEQYF
D gene: TRBD1; clone size: -; J gene: TRBJ2-7; V gene: TRBV27; CDR3 DNA: TGTGCCAGCAGTAGAAACAGGGGCGTCTACGAGCAGTACTTC; CDR3 protein: CASSRNRGVYEQYF
D gene: -; clone size: -; J gene: TRBJ2-2; V gene: TRBV28; CDR3 DNA: TGTGCCAGCAGCCTCCGGCACTGGGGCACCGGGGAGCTGTTTTTT; CDR3 protein: CASSLRHWGTGELFF
D gene: TRBD2; clone size: -; J gene: TRBJ2-3; V gene: TRBV11-2; CDR3 DNA: TGTGCCAGCAGACGGACTAGCGGGATTTGGGATACGCAGTATTTT; CDR3 protein: CASRRTSGIWDTQYF
D gene: TRBD1; clone size: -; J gene: TRBJ1-2; V gene: TRBV7-3; CDR3 DNA: TGTGCCAGCAGCCCTACCGGGACAGGGGCATACTATGGCTACACCTTC; CDR3 protein: CASSPTGTGAYYGYTF
D gene: -; clone size: -; J gene: TRBJ2-7; V gene: TRBV11-2; CDR3 DNA: TGTGCCAGCAGCTCCCGCTCCTACGAGCAGTACTTC; CDR3 protein: CASSSRSYEQYF
D gene: TRBD2; clone size: -; J gene: TRBJ2-1; V gene: TRBV7-6; CDR3 DNA: TGTGCCAGCAGCTCCGGGACTAGCGGGAGGGCCAACCACAATGAGCAGTTCTTC; CDR3 protein: CASSSGTSGRANHNEQFF
D gene: -; clone size: -; J gene: TRBJ2-5; V gene: TRBV19; CDR3 DNA: TGTGCCACAAGAGGGGTAGCAGGGGAGACCCAGTACTTC; CDR3 protein: CATRGVAGETQYF
D gene: -; clone size: -; J gene: TRBJ2-2; V gene: TRBV6-6; CDR3 DNA: TGTGCCAGCAGGGGAAGGCAGTTGAACACCGGGGAGCTGTTTTTT; CDR3 protein: CASRGRQLNTGELFF
D gene: -; clone size: -; J gene: TRBJ1-5; V gene: TRBV6-1; CDR3 DNA: TGTGCCAGCAGTGTGGTGCAGGGAAATCAGCCCCAGCATTTT; CDR3 protein: CASSVVQGNQPQHF
D gene: -; clone size: -; J gene: TRBJ2-3; V gene: TRBV14; CDR3 DNA: TGTGCCAGCAGCCAGTACGACAGGACGCAGTATTTT; CDR3 protein: CASSQYDRTQYF
D gene: -; clone size: once; J gene: TRBJ2-7; V gene: TRBV5-1; CDR3 DNA: TGCGCCAGCAGCTTGGGCGCCAGTCCCTACGAGCAGTACTTC; CDR3 protein: CASSLGASPYEQYF
D gene: TRBD1; clone size: -; J gene: TRBJ2-7; V gene: TRBV2; CDR3 DNA: TGTGCCAGCAAGATGACTCTATCAGGGGGTAGCTCCTACGAGCAGTACTTC; CDR3 protein: CASKMTLSGGSSYEQYF
D gene: TRBD1; clone size: -; J gene: TRBJ1-5; V gene: TRBV30; CDR3 DNA: TGTGCCTGGTCACGGACAGGGGGTGTCAATCAGCCCCAGCATTTT; CDR3 protein: CAWSRTGGVNQPQHF
D gene: -; clone size: -; J gene: TRBJ2-3; V gene: TRBV4-3; CDR3 DNA: TGCGCCAGCAGCCAAGGGGAGCGGAGAACGGCGGATACGCAGTATTTT; CDR3 protein: CASSQGERRTADTQYF
D gene: -; clone size: -; J gene: TRBJ1-2; V gene: TRBV5-5; CDR3 DNA: TGTGCCAGCAGCTTGCTCCAGGATCTTGGCTACACCTTC; CDR3 protein: CASSLLQDLGYTF
D gene: TRBD2; clone size: once; J gene: TRBJ2-3; V gene: TRBV9; CDR3 DNA: TGTGCCAGCAGCGCGTCAAGGCGGGAGGAGAGAACAGATACGCAGTATTTT; CDR3 protein: CASSASRREERTDTQYF
D gene: -; clone size: -; J gene: TRBJ2-3; V gene: TRBV7-9; CDR3 DNA: TGTGCCAGCAGTTTTGAGGGCGATACGCAGTATTTT; CDR3 protein: CASSFEGDTQYF
D gene: TRBD2; clone size: -; J gene: TRBJ2-7; V gene: TRBV14; CDR3 DNA: TGTGCCAGCAGTAGACTAGCGGGAGGTAAACTCTACGAGCAGTACTTC; CDR3 protein: CASSRLAGGKLYEQYF
D gene: TRBD1; clone size: once; J gene: TRBJ1-3; V gene: TRBV7-2; CDR3 DNA: TGTGCCAGCAGCGCGGGAACAGGGGGTGATGGAAACACCATATATTTT; CDR3 protein: CASSAGTGGDGNTIYF
D gene: TRBD2; clone size: once; J gene: TRBJ2-1; V gene: TRBV9; CDR3 DNA: TGTGCCAGCAGCGTAGAACCCTCCCGGCTAGCGGGGAGATACAATGAGCAGTTCTTC; CDR3 protein: CASSVEPSRLAGRYNEQFF
D gene: TRBD2; clone size: -; J gene: TRBJ2-5; V gene: TRBV6-1; CDR3 DNA: TGTGCCAGCAGTGACCGAGGACTAGCGGGAGGTCAGACCCAGTACTTC; CDR3 protein: CASSDRGLAGGQTQYF
D gene: -; clone size: -; J gene: TRBJ2-5; V gene: TRBV20-1; CDR3 DNA: TGCAGCGCACTAGCCTTGGAGACCCAGTACTTC; CDR3 protein: CSALALETQYF
D gene: -; clone size: -; J gene: TRBJ2-6; V gene: TRBV2; CDR3 DNA: TGTGCCAGCAGCACGCGGGGAGGGGGCGCAAGAGCTGGGGCCAACGTCCTGACTTTC; CDR3 protein: CASSTRGGGARAGANVLTF
D gene: TRBD2; clone size: -; J gene: TRBJ2-7; V gene: TRBV2; CDR3 DNA: TGTGCCAGCAGTGCGCGCCCACCAAGCGGGAAAGAGCAGTACTTC; CDR3 protein: CASSARPPSGKEQYF
D gene: TRBD1; clone size: -; J gene: TRBJ2-7; V gene: TRBV4-3; CDR3 DNA: TGCGCCAGCAGCCAAGTTGGTTCAGGGGGCGGGTACGAGCAGTACTTC; CDR3 protein: CASSQVGSGGGYEQYF
D gene: TRBD2; clone size: -; J gene: TRBJ2-1; V gene: TRBV5-4; CDR3 DNA: TGTGCCAGCAGCCGACCGCGGGGGGGGCATGAGCAGTTCTTC; CDR3 protein: CASSRPRGGHEQFF
D gene: -; clone size: -; J gene: TRBJ2-1; V gene: TRBV9; CDR3 DNA: TGTGCCAGCAGCGTAGAGGAGGGCGATGAGCAGTTCTTC; CDR3 protein: CASSVEEGDEQFF
D gene: -; clone size: once; J gene: TRBJ1-2; V gene: TRBV2; CDR3 DNA: TGTGCCAGCAGTGGAGTAGGAGGGAAAAACTATGGCTACACCTTC; CDR3 protein: CASSGVGGKNYGYTF
D gene: TRBD1; clone size: -; J gene: TRBJ1-2; V gene: TRBV10-3; CDR3 DNA: TGTGCCATCAGTCAAATGACAGGGTACGAAAATGGCTACACCTTC; CDR3 protein: CAISQMTGYENGYTF
D gene: -; clone size: -; J gene: TRBJ1-4; V gene: TRBV9; CDR3 DNA: TGTGCCAGCAGCCGAGAACAGGGTTTAGCTAATGAAAAACTGTTTTTT; CDR3 protein: CASSREQGLANEKLFF